The 18 T cell receptor beta chains listed next were all sequenced from one sample in a study of CXCR3-negative and CXCR3-positive naive CD8 T cells. cDNA libraries for TRB were generated by 5' RACE incorporating UMI labels. For each CDR3 protein, TCRdb gives one entry from its re-call of the 5' RACE reads, without DNA. This listing includes 150,000 or so distinct CDR3 sequences. The source material was naive CXCR3- CD8+ T cells from blood. The subset: CD45RO-CCR7+CD27+CD95- naive CD8+ T cells lacking CXCR3 (TNR3-). These receptors all come from a human donor in good health. Some clones in this sample may be carry-over from other donors' samples.

The chain couples TRBV3-1 to TRBJ2-7. Per germline, CDR1 LGHDT and CDR2 YNNKEL (reference sequence). There are 15 residues in the CDR3. Here the CDR3 reads CASSQDRVKSYEQYF.

The gene calls are TRBV5-1 and TRBJ2-7; TCRdb indicates TRBD2, and absent DNA this call remains unverified. CDR3 length: 19 amino acids. CDR1 SGHRS and CDR2 YFSETQ come from the germline V gene. The CDR3: CASSPSRASNQRVPYEQYF.

The rearrangement uses TRBV4-3 and TRBJ2-5; TCRdb's D gene call, TRBD1, goes unchecked for lack of DNA. The germline gives CDR1 LGHNA, CDR2 YSLEER. This CDR3 is built from 15 residues. The CDR3 region is CASSQEIAGVETQYF.

This chain links TRBV12-3 or TRBV12-4 with TRBJ2-1; the TRBD2 assignment by TCRdb is unverifiable without DNA. The CDR3 is 15 amino acids. CDR3 amino acids: CASSLGEGIYNEQFF.

V is TRBV5-1 and J is TRBJ2-4; the D gene TCRdb calls, TRBD1, cannot be checked with no DNA. Germline-derived CDR1 and CDR2 are SGHRS and YFSETQ. The CDR3 is 17 residues long. The CDR3 region is CASSWGTRVNPGNIQYF.

The genes are TRBV13 and TRBJ2-7; TCRdb indicates TRBD2, and absent DNA this call remains unverified. In germline, CDR1 is PRHDT, CDR2 FYEKMQ (reference sequence). This CDR3 spans 14 amino acids. This chain's CDR3 is CASSPRDSPYEQYF.

The chain couples TRBV15 to TRBJ2-7. CDR3 length: 16 residues. Germline CDR1 is LNHNV and CDR2 is YYDKDF (reference sequence). CDR3 residues: CATSRDQRSVSYEQYF.

V usage is TRBV7-9 and J usage is TRBJ2-7; TCRdb picks TRBD2, but there is no DNA to check that call. Germline assignment: CDR1 SEHNR and CDR2 FQNEAQ (reference sequence). This CDR3 is built from 12 residues. CDR3 sequence reads: CAGVGEDHEQYF.

The rearrangement links TRBV4-2 to TRBJ1-2. CDR3 length: 14 amino acids. The germline gives CDR1 LGHNA, CDR2 YNFKEQ. CDR3 loop: CASSQVLGEYGYTF.

The rearrangement uses TRBV5-5 and TRBJ2-2; the TRBD1 assignment by TCRdb is unverifiable without DNA. Germline V gene lookup returns CDR1 SGHKS and CDR2 YYEKEE (reference sequence). The CDR3 is 14 amino acids. The CDR3 is CASSLGDSTGELFF.

The chain carries TRBV7-2 and TRBJ1-5. The germline V gene encodes CDR1 SGHTA and CDR2 FQGNSA. CDR3 length: 16 amino acids. CDR3 in amino acids: CASSSPGSGIDQPQHF.

The V call is TRBV21-1, the J call TRBJ2-7; TCRdb's assignment of TRBD1 cannot be checked, as there is no DNA. TRBV21-1 is a recognized pseudogene. The CDR3 loop spans 18 amino acids. The CDR3 sequence is CASSKAPMGAVLSYEQYF.

The V gene is TRBV6-6, the J gene TRBJ2-7; the D gene TCRdb calls, TRBD2, cannot be checked with no DNA. Germline lookup yields CDR1 MNHNY and CDR2 SVGAGI (reference sequence). The CDR3 totals 14 residues. CDR3 protein: CASQHRGVGYEQYF.

V and J are TRBV7-9 and TRBJ2-5; TCRdb's assignment of TRBD2 cannot be checked, as there is no DNA. The CDR3 is 16 amino acids. Looked up from germline, CDR1 is SEHNR and CDR2 is FQNEAQ (reference sequence). CDR3: CASSLVGSGGQETQYF.

The V call is TRBV6-4, the J call TRBJ2-1; TCRdb's D call of TRBD1 is untestable without DNA. In germline, CDR1 is MRHNA, CDR2 SNTAGT. The CDR3 loop spans 17 amino acids. The CDR3 protein is CASSDIPLGGGTGGQFF.

V usage is TRBV4-2 and J usage is TRBJ2-3. The CDR3 extends over 12 amino acids. Germline V CDR1 and CDR2: LGHNA, YNFKEQ. CDR3 loop: CASSQDGDTQYF.

The J gene is TRBJ1-5, the V gene TRBV7-3. Germline CDR1 and CDR2: SGHTA and FQGTGA. This CDR3 spans 18 amino acids. CDR3 amino acids: CASSLESQGINSNQPQHF.

This chain uses TRBV24-1 with TRBJ2-7; with no DNA, the TCRdb D assignment of TRBD1 cannot be verified. Germline loops: CDR1 KGHDR, CDR2 SFDVKD. The CDR3 totals 16 residues. CDR3 protein: CATSDPGQATSYEQYF.